These 22 T cell receptor beta chains originate from one sample sequenced in a study of CD8 T cells in Susac syndrome. Random hexamers served to reverse transcribe about 0.45 to 1 ug RNA. Each CDR3 protein gets one entry after TCRdb re-called the immunoSEQ multiplex PCR reads with MiXCR. Of around 280,000 distinct CDR3 sequences listed, about 91% were seen once; the top ten hold roughly 0.059%. The specimen sequenced was CD4+ T cells from PBMCs. The receptors originated from a human donor with multiple sclerosis.

The chain employs TRBV7-8 and TRBJ2-2; the match to TRBD2 covers 8 bases. CDR3 length equals 16 residues. Germline-derived CDR1 and CDR2 are SGHVS and FQNEAQ. J was trimmed by 3 bases and V by 4 bases; bases with no gene match: 7. The CDR3, as DNA: TGTGCCAGCAGCTCAAGGACTAGCAGCGACACCGGGGAGCTGTTTTTT. Translating it yields CASSSRTSSDTGELFF.

The chain couples TRBV19 to TRBJ2-3, with D perhaps assigned TRBD1 or TRBD2 (5 bases each). This CDR3 spans 14 amino acids. Deletions cut 5 bases from V and 4 bases from J, with 13 bases between. CDR1 is LNHDA, CDR2 SQIVND, per germline (reference sequence). Written as DNA, the CDR3 is TGTGCCAGTAGTCTACGAGGGGCCTCAGATACGCAGTATTTT. Translated, it gives CASSLRGASDTQYF.

This chain connects TRBV25-1 to TRBJ1-1, with no clear D. Germline lookup yields CDR1 MGHDK and CDR2 SYGVNS. This CDR3 has 14 residues. The V gene lost 5 bases and the J gene lost 2 bases, with 12 bases spanning the gap. CDR3 sequence: CASSTSTPNTEAFF. The CDR3 DNA reads as TGTGCCAGCAGTACCAGTACACCCAACACTGAAGCTTTCTTT.

A remark on this clonotype: At one end the junction does not follow the germline gene, possibly because of a read error. This chain links TRBV19 with TRBJ1-4; a weak D match, TRBD1 (6 bases). The CDR3 is 11 amino acids. The V gene's germline CDR1 is LNHDA and CDR2 SQIVND (reference sequence). The CDR3, as DNA: TGTGCCGCACCTCTAGCCCCGGGACAACCATTT. It is translated as CAAPLAPGQPF.

J is TRBJ2-7 and V is TRBV12-3 or TRBV12-4, with a possible D match to TRBD1 (6 bases). Trimming shortened V by 5 bases and J by 4 bases, and 21 bases separated the two germline ends. CDR3 length: 16 amino acids. The CDR3 here is CASSPPNRAQPYEQYF. The CDR3 DNA sequence: TGTGCCAGCAGTCCGCCCAACAGGGCCCAACCGTACGAGCAGTACTTC.

J is TRBJ2-7 and V is TRBV10-1; D is possibly TRBD1 (6 bases). This CDR3 comprises 15 residues. Germline V CDR1 and CDR2: WNHNN, SYGVQD (reference sequence). V dropped 8 bases and J dropped 4 bases, with 21 bases sitting between them. CDR3 amino acids: CASPDTGQGHYEQYF. The CDR3 bases are TGCGCCAGCCCGGACACAGGGCAGGGTCATTACGAGCAGTACTTC.

This clonotype was seen a handful of times. This sequence joins TRBV6-5 and TRBJ2-1; 12 bases align to TRBD2. The CDR3 has 15 residues. The germline gives CDR1 MNHEY, CDR2 SVGAGI. Trimming took 0 bases from V and 10 from J; bases not matched to a gene: 4. The CDR3 is CASSYSTSGSWEQFF. CDR3 DNA: TGTGCCAGCAGTTACTCGACTAGCGGGAGTTGGGAGCAGTTCTTC.

V gene TRBV10-2 combines with J gene TRBJ1-5; 9 bases are a match to TRBD1. V shed 0 bases, J shed 6 bases, and the junction held 3 bases outside the gene matches. The CDR3 is 15 residues long. Germline CDR1 WSHSY, CDR2 SAAADI. The CDR3 bases are TGCGCCAGCAGTGAGTCGGGGACAGGGTCTCAGCCCCAGCATTTT. Translation gives CASSESGTGSQPQHF.

The gene calls are TRBV20-1 and TRBJ2-2; 7 bases map to TRBD2. The CDR3 loop spans 14 amino acids. Germline loops: CDR1 DFQATT, CDR2 SNEGSKA (reference sequence). The junction had 5 bases not matched to a gene; V was cut back by 6 bases and J by 1 base. CDR3 residues: CSATGTKNTGELFF. The CDR3 bases are TGCAGTGCCACCGGGACTAAGAACACCGGGGAGCTGTTTTTT.

The chain employs TRBV3-1 and TRBJ2-7, with 9 bases lining up with TRBD2. This CDR3 region has 15 residues. Germline V gene lookup returns CDR1 LGHDT and CDR2 YNNKEL (reference sequence). After removal of 0 bases from V and 3 bases from J, the junction contained 3 bases not matched to a gene. The CDR3 protein is CASSQEKLAGYEQYF. The CDR3 DNA is TGTGCCAGCAGCCAAGAAAAACTAGCGGGCTACGAGCAGTACTTC.

The rearrangement uses TRBV5-1 and TRBJ1-2; TRBD1 might be the D (5 bases). Germline CDR1 is SGHRS and CDR2 is YFSETQ. With 4 bases removed from V and 4 bases from J, the gap between germline ends came to 14 bases. The CDR3 has 14 amino acids. The CDR3 DNA follows: TGCGCCAGCAGCCCGGTGGACAATTTCTATGGCTACACCTTC. Translating gives CASSPVDNFYGYTF.

This chain joins TRBV20-1 and TRBJ2-4; D is perhaps TRBD1 (5 bases). With 2 bases removed from V and 6 bases from J, the gap between germline ends came to 11 bases. The germline gives CDR1 DFQATT, CDR2 SNEGSKA (reference sequence). The CDR3 has 13 residues. In nucleotides, the CDR3 is TGCAGTGCTAGATTGACAGCACTAAACATTCAGTACTTC. The encoded protein is CSARLTALNIQYF.

This chain links TRBV5-6 with TRBJ1-1; TRBD1 might be the D (5 bases). The CDR3 length is 17 residues. V was cut by 4 bases and J by 5 bases, with 24 bases left in between. Germline V gene data show CDR1 as SGHDT and CDR2 as YYEEEE. The CDR3 reads CASSRVVVWGPGTEAFF. DNA for the CDR3: TGTGCCAGCAGCCGCGTCGTTGTGTGGGGCCCAGGAACTGAAGCTTTCTTT. The full variable domain, with the rest looked up from reference TRBV5-6 and TRBJ1-1, is DAGVTQSPTHLIKTRGQQVTLRCSPKSGHDTVSWYQQALGQGPQFIFQYYEEEERQRGNFPDRFSGHQFPNYSSELNVNALLLGDSALYLCASSRVVVWGPGTEAFFGQGTRLTVV.

The chain recombines TRBV12-3 or TRBV12-4 with TRBJ2-3; a weak D match, TRBD2 (5 bases). The V and J ends lost 1 base and 2 bases respectively, with 10 bases between them. CDR3 length: 15 residues. The CDR3 sequence: CASSLGGYVTDTQYF. Here the CDR3 DNA reads TGTGCCAGCAGTTTAGGCGGGTATGTCACAGATACGCAGTATTTT.

The chain has TRBV18 and TRBJ2-3; D unclear. Deletions cut 3 bases from V and 5 bases from J, with 6 bases between. Germline-derived CDR1 and CDR2 are KGHSH and LQKENI. The CDR3 has 12 residues. CDR3 nucleotide sequence: TGTGCCAGCTCACCTCAGCAAGATACGCAGTATTTT. Translating gives CASSPQQDTQYF. Using reference TRBV18 and TRBJ2-3 for the parts outside the CDR3, the full variable domain is NAGVMQNPRHLVRRRGQEARLRCSPMKGHSHVYWYRQLPEEGLKFMVYLQKENIIDESGMPKERFSAEFPKEGPSILRIQQVVRGDSAAYFCASSPQQDTQYFGPGTRLTVL.

This clonotype was seen a single time. The chain uses TRBV11-2 and TRBJ2-5; TRBD2 aligns across 8 bases. In germline, CDR1 is SGHAT, CDR2 FQNNGV. CDR3 length: 16 residues. The junction had 8 bases not matched to a gene; V was cut back by 1 base and J by 4 bases. DNA for the CDR3: TGTGCCAGCAGCTTAGTGCGGGGGGCCCTGGGAGAGACCCAGTACTTC. Protein sequence: CASSLVRGALGETQYF.

The rearrangement uses TRBV6-1 and TRBJ1-5, with 7 bases fitting TRBD1. CDR3 size: 14 residues. Germline CDR1 is MNHNS and CDR2 is SASEGT. The junction had 8 bases not matched to a gene; V was cut back by 9 bases and J by 3 bases. The CDR3 here is CASTYRGLNQPQHF. The DNA for the CDR3 is TGTGCCAGTACGTACAGGGGACTCAATCAGCCCCAGCATTTT.

CDR3 DNA sequence: TGTGCCAGCAGCCTCGACAGGGCCTACAATGAGCAGTTCTTC. Its translation is CASSLDRAYNEQFF. The chain carries TRBV7-2 and TRBJ2-1; 7 bases map to TRBD1. Germline V gives CDR1 SGHTA, CDR2 FQGNSA. Germline trimming cut 5 bases from V and 2 bases from J; bases unmatched to any gene: 3. The length of the CDR3 is 14 residues.

The V and J genes are TRBV12-3 or TRBV12-4 and TRBJ1-1; D is uncertain. With 4 bases removed from V and 1 base from J, the gap between germline ends came to 13 bases. The CDR3 totals 15 residues. CDR3 protein: CASSYDVWENTEAFF. CDR3 in DNA: TGTGCCAGCAGTTACGACGTTTGGGAGAACACTGAAGCTTTCTTT.

The J gene is TRBJ2-2, the V gene TRBV2; the D is unclear. CDR1 and CDR2 (germline): SNHLY, FYNNEI. The germline V and J ends were trimmed by 5 bases and 0 bases, with 13 bases remaining between them. The CDR3 has 16 amino acids. This CDR3 is CASSPLPTANTGELFF. The CDR3 nucleotides are TGTGCCAGCAGTCCCCTCCCGACCGCGAACACCGGGGAGCTGTTTTTT.

The gene calls are TRBV6-1 and TRBJ2-1, with D maybe TRBD2 (7 bases). The CDR3 runs to 16 residues. The germline CDR1 and CDR2 sequences are MNHNS and SASEGT. V was pared by 7 bases and J by 3 bases, with 19 bases between. Here the CDR3 reads CASTLIKGGGYNEQFF. As DNA, the CDR3 is TGTGCCAGCACCTTAATTAAGGGAGGGGGCTACAATGAGCAGTTCTTC.

Only one count was recorded for this clonotype. The genes are TRBV6-5 and TRBJ1-4; D is unresolved. CDR3 length: 15 residues. Germline CDR1 MNHEY, CDR2 SVGAGI. The V gene lost 0 bases and the J gene lost 8 bases, with 13 bases spanning the gap. In DNA, the CDR3 is TGTGCCAGCAGTTACTCGAGATCCCTCCGGGAAAAACTGTTTTTT. Protein: CASSYSRSLREKLFF.